This TCR beta chain was retrieved from a study of shared clonotypes between healthy human individuals. Findings of the study overall: Depth of sequencing was expected to influence donor clonotype sharing.

Many counts were recorded for this clone. The target antigen is unknown. Each cell subset's genomic DNA was divided evenly among several immunoSEQ plates. Assay used: immunoSEQ multiplex PCR; TCRdb lists only in-frame clones, some missing. The profile covers about 99,000 clones, with around half appearing a single time and approximately 15% taken by the ten largest. The receptor was isolated from a woman between 35 and 50 years old in good health. Some clones in this sample may be carry-over from other donors' samples. Sequenced sample: PBMCs.

The CDR3 sequence: CSVRTGLNEKLFF. The DNA for the CDR3 is TGCAGCGTTCGGACAGGACTCAATGAAAAACTGTTTTTT. The genes are TRBV29-1 and TRBJ1-4; 7 bases match TRBD1. CDR3 size: 13 residues. CDR1 is SQVTM and CDR2 is ANQGSEA in the germline V gene. V shed 5 bases, J shed 5 bases, and the junction held 5 bases outside the gene matches.